Shown below are 5 T cell receptor beta chains from a single sample sequenced in a study of OX40 agonist ivuxolimab in advanced cancers. Library preparation employed the immunoSEQ multiplex PCR assay. TCRdb limited this immuneACCESS table to in-frame rearrangements with V and J called. A share of clones is missing; checked studies link under half to unresolved V genes, and the rest is unexplained. Within this sample are some 100,000 clones, with about 88% of them counted one time only. Roughly 0.8% of the sample goes to the ten largest clones. The specimen comprised CD4+ or CD8+ T cells sorted from blood, sampled in a trial of the OX40 agonist ivuxolimab. These receptors were taken from an adult with an advanced solid tumor such as melanoma, head and neck, liver or kidney cancer.

The chain employs TRBV27 and TRBJ2-1; TRBD2 agrees at 10 bases. After removal of 5 bases from V and 4 bases from J, the junction contained 5 bases not matched to a gene. The CDR3 covers 15 residues. The germline CDR1 and CDR2 sequences are MNHEY and SMNVEV (reference sequence). CDR3 nucleotides: TGTGCCAGCAGTACAACTAGCGGGGCTTACAATGAGCAGTTCTTC. Translated: CASSTTSGAYNEQFF.

CDR3 sequence reads: CASVLEMNTEAFF. Here the CDR3 DNA reads TGTGCCAGTGTCTTGGAAATGAACACTGAAGCTTTCTTT. The chain links TRBV2 to TRBJ1-1, with unresolved D. Germline V gene lookup returns CDR1 SNHLY and CDR2 FYNNEI. The CDR3 is made up of 13 amino acids. Between the trimmed V and J ends, which lost 9 bases and 0 bases, there was a span of 11 bases.

The J gene is TRBJ2-2, the V gene TRBV10-1; D unclear. Trimming took off 3 bases at V and 5 bases at J, with 10 bases between the two ends. The CDR3 contains 14 residues. The germline gives CDR1 WNHNN, CDR2 SYGVQD (reference sequence). The CDR3 DNA reads as TGCGCCAGCAGTGAACGGCCCTCGACCGGGGAGCTGTTTTTT. Its translation is CASSERPSTGELFF.

The CDR3 nucleotides are TGCGCCAGCAGCCAACCGAAGGGACTAGCTACAGATACGCAGTATTTT. Translating gives CASSQPKGLATDTQYF. V usage is TRBV4-1 and J usage is TRBJ2-3; 9 positions match TRBD2. J was trimmed by 3 bases and V by 2 bases; bases with no gene match: 6. The CDR3 is made up of 16 amino acids. Germline V gives CDR1 MGHRA, CDR2 YSYEKL.

The chain combines TRBV5-8 with TRBJ1-2; the match to TRBD1 covers 7 bases. After removal of 5 bases from V and 5 bases from J, the junction contained 12 bases not matched to a gene. Germline CDR1 reads SGHTS; CDR2 reads YDEGEE. This CDR3 region has 15 residues. The CDR3 region has the DNA TGTGCCAGCAGACGAGGACAGGACCTAAATTATGGCTACACCTTC. Its protein product is CASRRGQDLNYGYTF.